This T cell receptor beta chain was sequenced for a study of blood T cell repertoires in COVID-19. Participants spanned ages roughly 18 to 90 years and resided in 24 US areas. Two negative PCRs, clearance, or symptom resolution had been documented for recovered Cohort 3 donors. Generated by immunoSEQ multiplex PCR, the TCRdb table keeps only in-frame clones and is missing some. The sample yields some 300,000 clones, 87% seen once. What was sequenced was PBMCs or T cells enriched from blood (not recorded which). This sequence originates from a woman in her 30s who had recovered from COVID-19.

Here the CDR3 DNA reads TGTGCCAGCTCACCACCGGGACAGTTCTATGGCTACACCTTC. Its protein is CASSPPGQFYGYTF. The rearrangement uses TRBV18 and TRBJ1-2; 7 bases map to TRBD1. Germline V gene data show CDR1 as KGHSH and CDR2 as LQKENI. This CDR3 has 14 amino acids. V shed 0 bases and J 4 bases; nucleotides not matched to a gene: 2.